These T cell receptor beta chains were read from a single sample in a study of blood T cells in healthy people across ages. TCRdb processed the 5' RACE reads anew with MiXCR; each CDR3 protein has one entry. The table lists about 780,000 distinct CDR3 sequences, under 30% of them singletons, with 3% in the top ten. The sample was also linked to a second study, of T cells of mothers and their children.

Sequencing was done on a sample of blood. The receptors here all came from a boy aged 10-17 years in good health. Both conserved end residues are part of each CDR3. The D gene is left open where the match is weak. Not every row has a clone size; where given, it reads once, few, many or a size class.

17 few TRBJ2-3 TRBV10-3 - TGTGCCATCAGTGAGTCTCGGGGGCAGGGGAGGACAGATACGCAGTATTTT CAISESRGQGRTDTQYF
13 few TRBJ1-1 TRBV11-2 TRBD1 TGTGCCAGCAGCTTTGTCAGGGGGACTGAAGCTTTCTTT CASSFVRGTEAFF
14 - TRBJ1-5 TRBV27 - TGTGCCAGCAGCCTAACAGGGCAGGACCAGCCCCAGCATTTT CASSLTGQDQPQHF
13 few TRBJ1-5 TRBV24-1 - TGTGCCACCAGTGACAGGGACAATCAGCCCCAGCATTTT CATSDRDNQPQHF
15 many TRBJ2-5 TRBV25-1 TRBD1 TGTGCCAGCAGTGAATACGGGACAGCCCAAGAGACCCAGTACTTC CASSEYGTAQETQYF
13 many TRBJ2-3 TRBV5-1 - TGTGCCAGCAGCTTAGGGAGGACAGATACGCAGTATTTT CASSLGRTDTQYF
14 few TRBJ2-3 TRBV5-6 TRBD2 TGTGCCAGCAGCCCCACTAGCGATGAAGATACGCAGTATTTT CASSPTSDEDTQYF
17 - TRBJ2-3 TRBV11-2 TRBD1 TGTGCCAGCAGCTTAGAGCCGCCGACAGGGTTAACAGATACGCAGTATTTT CASSLEPPTGLTDTQYF
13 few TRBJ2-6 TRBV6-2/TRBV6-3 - TGTGCCAGTCAGGCCTCCGGGGCCAACGTCCTGACTTTC CASQASGANVLTF
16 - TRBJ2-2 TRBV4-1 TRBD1 TGCGCCAGCAGCCAACCGGGACAGGGGAGCACCGGGGAGCTGTTTTTT CASSQPGQGSTGELFF
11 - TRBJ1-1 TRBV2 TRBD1 TGTGCCAGCTGCCGGGACAGAGAAGCTTTCTTT CASCRDREAFF
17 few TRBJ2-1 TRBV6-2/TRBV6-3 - TGTGCCAGCAGTTCCCACGGGACATTTGGCTCCTACAATGAGCAGTTCTTC CASSSHGTFGSYNEQFF
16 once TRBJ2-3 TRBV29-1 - TGCAGCGTTGAATCCCCGACAGGAGCTTACACAGATACGCAGTATTTT CSVESPTGAYTDTQYF
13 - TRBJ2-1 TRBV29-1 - TGCAGCGTACAGGGGGGGAGATACAATGAGCAGTTCTTC CSVQGGRYNEQFF
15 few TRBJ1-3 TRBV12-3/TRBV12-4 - TGTGCCAGCAGCACCCCCGGGGTTCCTGGAAACACCATATATTTT CASSTPGVPGNTIYF